This T cell receptor (beta chain) stems from a study of shared clonotypes between healthy human individuals (TCRdb year 2020). For the study in its entirety: Two women and a few men aged 18 to 49 years were included in the cohort. To estimate repertoire size and how much clonotypes are shared between individuals, the study performed deep sequencing of blood TCR repertoires from a few healthy adults. To increase sequencing depth and limit assay-specific biases, TCR repertoire library preparation and sequencing were carried out by different laboratories using diverse techniques. For each donor, CD4 naive and CD4 memory were each given three plates, CD8 naive was given two plates, and CD8 memory was given one plate. Per donor, leukapheresis produced somewhere between about 0.8 and 9 billion PBMCs. The research as a whole found: The genetic and exposure-history diversity represented was limited by the small number of donors. Pairwise subsampling indicated that sequencing depth was expected to affect the degree of clonotype sharing among donors. Naive subsets generally had larger estimated clonotype richness than memory subsets did. Roughly 5% of naive CD4, 3% to 4% of naive CD8, about 2.5% of memory CD4, and approximately 0.39% of memory CD8 clonotypes were shared across several donors. Clonotypes shared by all four sorted-subset donors showed higher generation probabilities than non-shared clonotypes. Rarefaction of sorted-subset datasets indicated incomplete sequencing despite the large sequencing depth. Only blood was sampled, and tissue TCR repertoires likely differ from those in blood.

Using the deep immunoSEQ assay, TCR CDR3 regions were amplified from genomic DNA by multiplex PCR. Extracted genomic DNA from each cell subset was distributed evenly across all wells of several immunoSEQ 96-well plates, and each plate was treated as a replicate. Each replicate PCR for sorted subsets received around 200 ng genomic DNA, equal to about 30,000 T cell genomes. The purified libraries were quantified using a Qubit 3.0 fluorometer, sized with a Bioanalyzer 2100, and then quantified again using the KAPA Library Quantification kit. A separate single-read 150-cycle Illumina NextSeq 550 flow cell was used to sequence each immunoSEQ 96-well plate. In the paper's pipeline: Because the immunoSEQ output held only junctional sequences and lacked quality scores, the filtering could not match the filtering applied to full-length reads. Sequences were annotated with PyIR, a Python wrapper for IgBLAST v1.9, using IMGT germline references to assign V/J genes and CDR3. Any read was removed if the V/J assignment was weak (E-value above 1e-6), the CDR3 was missing, or the read contained stop codons, out-of-frame junctions, or ambiguous translated residues. V3J clonotypes were defined by identical inferred V gene, J gene, and CDR3 amino acid sequence. Percentage overlap between repertoires was computed as shared unique clonotypes divided by the size of the smaller repertoire. Richness of each repertoire was evaluated using RTK rarefaction, the Chao1 estimator, and Recon v2.1 estimates of unobserved clonotypes. Generation probabilities for all TCRbeta clonotypes obtained by the gDNA method from a handful of donors were computed using OLGA. The table was pulled from immuneACCESS by TCRdb, which kept in-frame rearrangements only. Such tables lose some clones; where checked, under half of the loss comes from unresolved V genes, and the rest has no known cause. The V and J calls and clone size were taken over from that table, and D and trimming were inferred from the DNA. The table for this sample lists about 2.1 million clones; roughly 95% of them were counted only once. The ten largest clones capture roughly 1.7% of the sample.

CD8 naive samples consisted of CD45RO-negative cells that were positively selected for CCR7, yielding a CD45RA+CCR7+ population without TemRA cells. Healthy HIV-negative adults with no recently reported acute infections or vaccinations were included as donors. All donors were Caucasian adults living in Nashville, Tennessee, USA. After blood collection by leukapheresis, PBMCs were isolated using Ficoll-Histopaque density gradient centrifugation and then cryopreserved in the vapor phase of liquid nitrogen. Analytical flow cytometry was used to check the purity and quantity of each magnetically sorted T cell population. Genomic DNA was isolated from each sorted fraction and quantified by UV absorbance on a Nanodrop 2000c. Points on this clone: Its binding antigen is unknown. Base qualities are not recorded, but no much larger clone differs from it by a single base.

The sequence was obtained from a man younger than 35 in good health. Some clones in this sample may be carry-over from other donors' samples. Sequenced sample: naive CD8+ T cells from PBMCs. In light of the paper, this sample's cell subset or site label describes: CD45RA+CCR7+.

CDR3 protein: CASSFTPVLAGEAEQFF. The sequenced DNA is TGTGCCAGCAGTTTCACCCCGGTACTAGCGGGAGAGGCTGAGCAGTTCTTC. Recombination joined TRBV27 with TRBJ2-1; TRBD2 agrees with 11 junctional bases. V ends up 3 bases short and J 9 bases short, with an unmatched junction base count of 13. CDR1 and CDR2, looked up from the germline V gene (reference sequence), are MNHEY and SMNVEV. The CDR3 starts with the cysteine, ends with the phenylalanine, and has 17 residues. Just CDR3 DNA is preserved here, 51 bases in frame from base 1.